This TCR beta chain was observed in a study of T cell responses to AZD1222 COVID-19 vaccine. Clones were sequenced by immunoSEQ multiplex PCR, and TCRdb holds only the in-frame ones, with some missing. The repertoire has approximately 110,000 clones, around 85% of them found once; the top ten carry 5% to 7%. J was trimmed by 9 bases and V by 3 bases; bases with no gene match: 7. The CDR3 is 15 amino acids. Germline CDR1 is SGDLS and CDR2 is YYNGEE. Material: peripheral blood, obtained on day 0 of AZD1222 vaccination. The rearrangement uses TRBV9 and TRBJ2-1, with 12 bases fitting TRBD1. The clonotype comes from an adult in good health. CDR3 loop: CASSATGQGAREQFF. The CDR3 DNA is TGTGCCAGCAGCGCGACGGGACAGGGGGCGCGTGAGCAGTTCTTC. Looking up the rest from reference TRBV9 and TRBJ2-1 gives the full variable domain: DSGVTQTPKHLITATGQRVTLRCSPRSGDLSVYWYQQSLDQGLQFLIQYYNGEERAKGNILERFSAQQFPDLHSELNLSSLELGDSALYFCASSATGQGAREQFFGPGTRLTVL.